The 28 T cell receptor beta chains reported below all come from one sample, sequenced in a study of T cell repertoires in cytomegalovirus infection. TCRdb used MiXCR to reprocess the reads, holding one entry per CDR3 protein. The table includes around 740,000 distinct CDR3 sequences, about 40% detected once. The sequenced material came from PBMCs. Receptors originate from a human donor in good health (CMV status not recorded). Some clones in this sample may be carry-over from other donors' samples.

The V and J genes are TRBV28 and TRBJ1-2; D unclear. The germline V gene has CDR1 MDHEN and CDR2 SYDVKM. V was pared by 8 bases and J by 10 bases, with 17 bases between. The CDR3 is 12 residues long. CDR3 protein: CASPPGPRAYTF. In DNA form, the CDR3 reads TGTGCCAGCCCTCCGGGCCCGCGAGCCTACACCTTC.

The chain joins TRBV29-1 to TRBJ1-2; D ambiguous. V dropped 5 bases and J dropped 6 bases, with 10 bases sitting between them. Germline assignment: CDR1 SQVTM and CDR2 ANQGSEA. There are 11 residues in the CDR3. CDR3 in DNA: TGCAGCGTTCATAAGGAGGATGGCTACACCTTC. It encodes CSVHKEDGYTF. Supplemented by reference TRBV29-1 and TRBJ1-2, the full variable domain reads SAVISQKPSRDICQRGTSLTIQCQVDSQVTMMFWYRQQPGQSLTLIATANQGSEATYESGFVIDKFPISRPNLTFSTLTVSNMSPEDSSIYLCSVHKEDGYTFGSGTRLTVV.

This clonotype appeared a few times. The genes are TRBV2 and TRBJ1-2, with a possible D match to TRBD1 (6 bases). Trimming cost V 0 bases and J 8 bases, with 13 bases left between them. This CDR3 has 14 residues. Germline CDR1 SNHLY, CDR2 FYNNEI. CDR3 loop: CASSEARGGGGYTF. The CDR3 DNA follows: TGTGCCAGCAGTGAAGCGCGTGGAGGGGGGGGCTACACCTTC.

This chain links TRBV15 with TRBJ1-1; D gene uncertain. V was shortened by 1 base and J by 1 base, with 10 bases between the two germline ends. The CDR3 has 15 amino acids. Per the germline V gene, CDR1 is LNHNV and CDR2 is YYDKDF (reference sequence). CDR3 residues: CATSRVYDGNTEAFF. CDR3 nucleotide sequence: TGTGCCACCAGCAGAGTATACGATGGGAACACTGAAGCTTTCTTT.

The chain is built from TRBV20-1 and TRBJ2-5, with D possibly TRBD1 on 5 matching bases. Trimming cost V 0 bases and J 1 base, with 15 bases left between them. From germline, CDR1 is DFQATT and CDR2 SNEGSKA (reference sequence). This CDR3 is 16 amino acids long. CDR3 region: CSARDLETEVQETQYF. The CDR3, as DNA: TGCAGTGCTAGAGATCTGGAGACAGAAGTCCAAGAGACCCAGTACTTC.

The chain is built from TRBV20-1 and TRBJ1-2, with D maybe TRBD1 (5 bases). The CDR3 totals 15 residues. Trimming stripped 6 bases from V and 0 bases from J, with 17 bases between. CDR1 and CDR2 from the germline V gene are DFQATT and SNEGSKA (reference sequence). CDR3 in DNA: TGCAGTGCCTTGGCGGGACTTGGAGCTAACTATGGCTACACCTTC. Amino acid sequence: CSALAGLGANYGYTF.

This clonotype showed up many times. The gene calls are TRBV7-2 and TRBJ2-7, with D perhaps matching TRBD1 or TRBD2 (5 bases each). Germline CDR1 SGHTA, CDR2 FQGNSA. V dropped 4 bases and J dropped 0 bases, with 16 bases sitting between them. This CDR3 has 16 amino acids. CDR3 in DNA: TGTGCCAGCAGCTCCCTCTCCGGGGCCCCCTCCTACGAGCAGTACTTC. Residues: CASSSLSGAPSYEQYF.

This clonotype was counted only a few times. The J gene is TRBJ1-3, the V gene TRBV12-3 or TRBV12-4; D not certain. This CDR3 has 15 amino acids. V lost 5 bases, J lost 0 bases, and 11 bases lay in between. The CDR3 sequence is CASSGPDSSGNTIYF. The CDR3, as DNA: TGTGCCAGCAGTGGACCGGACTCCTCTGGAAACACCATATATTTT.

This clonotype occurred a few times. The chain links TRBV28 to TRBJ2-7; D may be TRBD1 (6 bases). V was pared by 5 bases and J by 3 bases, with 11 bases between. Germline V gives CDR1 MDHEN, CDR2 SYDVKM. The CDR3 length is 13 residues. CDR3 coding DNA: TGTGCCAGCAGTCTTGGGGGCCACTACGAGCAGTACTTC. This codes for CASSLGGHYEQYF. The full variable domain, with the rest looked up from reference TRBV28 and TRBJ2-7, is DVKVTQSSRYLVKRTGEKVFLECVQDMDHENMFWYRQDPGLGLRLIYFSYDVKMKEKGDIPEGYSVSREKKERFSLILESASTNQTSMYLCASSLGGHYEQYFGPGTRLTVT.

This clonotype was picked up many times. The chain combines TRBV11-3 with TRBJ2-3; TRBD2 matches at 11 bases. CDR3 size: 16 residues. CDR1 and CDR2 from the germline V gene are SGHNT and YENEEA. J gave up 0 bases and V 5 bases, and 4 bases lay outside the gene matches. The CDR3 loop is CASSRGTSGSTDTQYF. DNA of the CDR3: TGTGCCAGCAGCAGGGGGACTAGCGGCAGCACAGATACGCAGTATTTT.

V gene TRBV25-1 combines with J gene TRBJ2-1, with 7 bases aligning to TRBD2. The germline gives CDR1 MGHDK, CDR2 SYGVNS. J gave up 8 bases and V 7 bases, and 8 bases lay outside the gene matches. This CDR3 contains 13 residues. For the CDR3, the DNA is TGTGCCAGCACCCAGGGAGGGATCCATGAGCAGTTCTTC. This codes for CASTQGGIHEQFF.

The V gene is TRBV20-1, the J gene TRBJ2-1, with 8 nucleotides matching TRBD1. V lost 4 bases, J lost 4 bases, and 9 bases stayed unmatched. The CDR3 runs 15 residues. The V gene's germline CDR1 is DFQATT and CDR2 SNEGSKA (reference sequence). In DNA form, the CDR3 reads TGCAGTGCTACTCCGCGGACAGGGCCTTACAATGAGCAGTTCTTC. This sequence encodes CSATPRTGPYNEQFF.

The V call is TRBV3-1, the J call TRBJ2-7; no firm D call. Germline CDR1 is LGHDT and CDR2 is YNNKEL (reference sequence). There are 13 residues in the CDR3. Trimming took 3 bases from V and 4 from J, leaving 10 bases between them. Here the CDR3 reads CASSQEHLYEQYF. CDR3 in DNA: TGTGCCAGCAGCCAGGAACATCTTTACGAGCAGTACTTC.

This clonotype was observed once. The genes are TRBV12-3 or TRBV12-4 and TRBJ2-7; D unresolved. Trimming took 3 bases from V and 3 from J, leaving 9 bases between them. CDR3 size: 13 residues. CDR3 sequence reads: CASSFDLGYEQYF. In nucleotides, the CDR3 is TGTGCCAGCAGTTTCGACCTAGGCTACGAGCAGTACTTC.

This clonotype was recorded many times. CDR3 in amino acids: CASSRRRYQETQYF. DNA of the CDR3: TGTGCCAGCAGCCGTCGGAGGTACCAAGAGACCCAGTACTTC. V gene TRBV7-2 combines with J gene TRBJ2-5; tentative D call: TRBD2 (5 bases). Germline V gene data show CDR1 as SGHTA and CDR2 as FQGNSA. This CDR3 is 14 amino acids long. V lost 5 bases and J 0 bases, leaving 10 bases between the germline ends. The whole variable domain, filled in from reference TRBV7-2 and TRBJ2-5, reads GAGVSQSPSNKVTEKGKDVELRCDPISGHTALYWYRQSLGQGLEFLIYFQGNSAPDKSGLPSDRFSAERTGGSVSTLTIQRTQQEDSAVYLCASSRRRYQETQYFGPGTRLLVL.

As DNA, the CDR3 is TGTGCCTGGAGTGCCGCCGGAGGAGGAAGGAATAATTCACCCCTCCACTTT. It specifies CAWSAAGGGRNNSPLHF. The chain is built from TRBV30 and TRBJ1-6; D remains ambiguous. Germline CDR1 and CDR2: GTSNPN and SVGIG (reference sequence). Trimming took 1 base from V and 5 from J, leaving 18 bases between them. CDR3 length: 17 amino acids.

The V and J genes are TRBV29-1 and TRBJ1-3; D is unresolved. CDR3 length: 15 residues. Germline CDR1 and CDR2: SQVTM and ANQGSEA. V dropped 4 bases and J dropped 0 bases, with 13 bases sitting between them. This CDR3 is CSVVVPDYSGNTIYF. The CDR3 region has the DNA TGCAGCGTTGTGGTCCCGGACTACTCTGGAAACACCATATATTTT.

The V and J genes are TRBV2 and TRBJ2-5, with 11 bases lining up with TRBD1. This CDR3 region has 16 residues. Germline CDR1 and CDR2: SNHLY and FYNNEI. J lost 0 bases, V lost 2 bases, and 2 bases had no gene match. The CDR3 here is CASSERTGGDQETQYF. For the CDR3, the DNA is TGTGCCAGCAGTGAAAGGACAGGGGGCGACCAAGAGACCCAGTACTTC.

This clonotype showed up many times. J is TRBJ1-2 and V is TRBV7-3; perhaps TRBD1 as D (5 bases). This CDR3 comprises 13 residues. Germline CDR1 reads SGHTA; CDR2 reads FQGTGA. Trimming pared 0 bases from V and 8 bases from J, leaving 10 bases between. The CDR3 protein is CASSLTGGRGYTF. CDR3 coding DNA: TGTGCCAGCAGCTTAACTGGGGGTCGGGGCTACACCTTC.

This clonotype appeared many times. The gene calls are TRBV7-8 and TRBJ2-3; 10 nucleotides line up with TRBD2. Germline CDR1 and CDR2: SGHVS and FQNEAQ. This CDR3 has 17 residues. J lost 8 bases, V lost 4 bases, and 15 bases had no gene match. DNA for the CDR3: TGTGCCAGCAGCTCCCCGACTCTTAGCGGGGGGCCCGGTACGCAGTATTTT. Residues: CASSSPTLSGGPGTQYF.

The chain uses TRBV7-8 and TRBJ2-1; D unclear. The CDR3 extends over 13 amino acids. Germline V lookup: CDR1 SGHVS, CDR2 FQNEAQ. Trimming pared 5 bases from V and 7 bases from J, leaving 12 bases between. The CDR3, as DNA: TGTGCCAGCAGCCCCAGGAGTGGGAATGAGCAGTTCTTC. This gives the protein CASSPRSGNEQFF.

This clonotype was seen a handful of times. V usage is TRBV19 and J usage is TRBJ2-1; D is possibly TRBD2 (7 bases). Germline V lookup: CDR1 LNHDA, CDR2 SQIVND (reference sequence). The ends were cut back, 3 bases at V and 8 bases at J, with 11 bases in the middle. This CDR3 region has 13 residues. CDR3 sequence: CASSMGGGDEQFF. CDR3 nucleotides: TGTGCCAGTAGTATGGGAGGGGGAGATGAGCAGTTCTTC.

The chain combines TRBV7-8 with TRBJ2-1, with D possibly TRBD2 on 5 matching bases. Germline loops: CDR1 SGHVS, CDR2 FQNEAQ. This CDR3 is 16 amino acids long. Deletions cut 1 base from V and 4 bases from J, with 14 bases between. CDR3 DNA: TGTGCCAGCAGCTTAGGCCCCCGACCGGGGTACAATGAGCAGTTCTTC. Its translation: CASSLGPRPGYNEQFF.

This clonotype was seen more than once but under ten times. The gene calls are TRBV20-1 and TRBJ2-5; the D is unclear. Germline CDR1 is DFQATT and CDR2 is SNEGSKA (reference sequence). The V gene lost 3 bases and the J gene lost 2 bases, with 1 base spanning the gap. The CDR3 extends over 10 amino acids. Here the CDR3 reads CSASQETQYF. CDR3 sequence (DNA): TGCAGTGCTAGTCAAGAGACCCAGTACTTC.

This clonotype was picked up a small number of times. The rearrangement uses TRBV23-1 and TRBJ2-5; D perhaps matches TRBD1 (6 bases). TRBV23-1 counts as an open reading frame of uncertain function. This CDR3 contains 15 residues. Trimming cost V 6 bases and J 3 bases, with 17 bases left between them. DNA of the CDR3: TGCGCCAGCAGCCGAGGTCGACAGGCGAAAGAGACCCAGTACTTC. Translating gives CASSRGRQAKETQYF.

The table lists this clonotype with a few counts. The chain links TRBV12-3 or TRBV12-4 to TRBJ2-1, with 8 bases aligning to TRBD2. This CDR3 comprises 19 residues. Trimming at V came to 3 bases and at J to 8 bases, leaving 21 bases not matched to a gene. CDR3 region: CASSFPTAGVVTYPHEQFF. DNA for the CDR3: TGTGCCAGCAGTTTCCCGACAGCGGGAGTGGTAACTTACCCCCATGAGCAGTTCTTC.

Only a few counts were recorded for this clonotype. This chain uses TRBV19 with TRBJ2-7, with D tentatively TRBD2 (5 bases). The germline CDR1 and CDR2 sequences are LNHDA and SQIVND (reference sequence). The CDR3 has 14 residues. Trimming cost V 3 bases and J 4 bases, with 13 bases left between them. The CDR3, as DNA: TGTGCCAGTAGTATCCGTGGGAGTCGATACGAGCAGTACTTC. This sequence encodes CASSIRGSRYEQYF.

The rearrangement links TRBV24-1 to TRBJ1-1; D not resolved. The ends were cut back, 5 bases at V and 5 bases at J, with 29 bases in the middle. Germline V lookup: CDR1 KGHDR, CDR2 SFDVKD. CDR3 size: 19 residues. The CDR3 sequence is CATSAPPGDPKREKTEAFF. CDR3 DNA: TGTGCCACCAGTGCCCCCCCCGGGGATCCAAAAAGGGAGAAAACTGAAGCTTTCTTT.